A single sample gave rise to the 32 T cell receptor beta chains below, sequenced in a study of blood T cell repertoires in COVID-19. Clones were sequenced by immunoSEQ multiplex PCR, and TCRdb holds only the in-frame ones, with some missing. Of 200,000 to 250,000 clones listed, under 90% were seen once; the top ten hold about 1.8%. Source material: PBMCs or T cells enriched from blood (not recorded which). These receptors were taken from a man in his 60s who had recovered from COVID-19.

DNA of the CDR3: TGTGCCAGCAGCTTAGTCTGGGACACTCACTCTGGAAACACCATATATTTT. Its protein is CASSLVWDTHSGNTIYF. This chain connects TRBV11-3 to TRBJ1-3, with D possibly being TRBD1 (6 bases). With 1 base removed from V and 0 bases from J, the gap between germline ends came to 13 bases. CDR3 length: 17 amino acids. Germline CDR1 and CDR2: SGHNT and YENEEA.

The gene calls are TRBV11-3 and TRBJ1-1; maybe TRBD1 (5 bases). V gave up 1 base and J gave up 0 bases, with 9 bases separating them. CDR1 is SGHNT, CDR2 YENEEA, per germline. This CDR3 is built from 15 residues. CDR3 region: CASSLVAGMNTEAFF. In DNA, the CDR3 is TGTGCCAGCAGCTTAGTTGCAGGGATGAACACTGAAGCTTTCTTT.

This chain uses TRBV5-1 with TRBJ2-7; 7 bases align to TRBD1. The CDR3 runs to 16 residues. Germline V gene lookup returns CDR1 SGHRS and CDR2 YFSETQ. Germline trimming cut 1 base from V and 2 bases from J; bases unmatched to any gene: 9. The chain's CDR3 is CASSLPDRVPTYEQYF. In DNA form, the CDR3 reads TGCGCCAGCAGCTTGCCCGACAGGGTCCCTACCTACGAGCAGTACTTC. Full variable domain (remainder filled in from reference TRBV5-1 and TRBJ2-7): KAGVTQTPRYLIKTRGQQVTLSCSPISGHRSVSWYQQTPGQGLQFLFEYFSETQRNKGNFPGRFSGRQFSNSRSEMNVSTLELGDSALYLCASSLPDRVPTYEQYFGPGTRLTVT.

In its sample, this clone was seen once. The J gene is TRBJ2-7, the V gene TRBV7-2; the D gene is possibly TRBD1 (6 bases). Trimming took off 4 bases at V and 0 bases at J, with 13 bases between the two ends. The CDR3 contains 15 residues. Germline assignment: CDR1 SGHTA and CDR2 FQGNSA. The CDR3: CASSSRGQTSYEQYF. In DNA, the CDR3 is TGTGCCAGCAGCTCCCGCGGACAGACCTCCTACGAGCAGTACTTC.

Many counts were recorded for this clone. The chain joins TRBV14 to TRBJ2-2; maybe TRBD1 (5 bases). CDR3 length equals 15 residues. V lost 6 bases and J 1 base, leaving 12 bases between the germline ends. In germline, CDR1 is SGHDN, CDR2 FVKESK. As DNA, the CDR3 is TGTGCCAGCAGGCCAACAGGACAGAACACCGGGGAGCTGTTTTTT. This codes for CASRPTGQNTGELFF. The entire variable domain, with the rest obtained from reference TRBV14 and TRBJ2-2, is as follows: EAGVTQFPSHSVIEKGQTVTLRCDPISGHDNLYWYRRVMGKEIKFLLHFVKESKQDESGMPNNRFLAERTGGTYSTLKVQPAELEDSGVYFCASRPTGQNTGELFFGEGSRLTVL.

CDR3 protein: CASSRGQGLNSPLHF. The CDR3 bases are TGTGCCAGCAGCCGCGGACAGGGGCTTAATTCACCCCTCCACTTT. The genes are TRBV7-6 and TRBJ1-6; the match to TRBD1 covers 9 bases. The germline V gene encodes CDR1 SGHVS and CDR2 FNYEAQ. There are 15 residues in the CDR3. The V and J ends lost 5 bases and 6 bases, in that order; junction bases with no gene match: 5.

This CDR3 is CASRATGSTRVQYF. DNA of the CDR3: TGTGCCAGCAGAGCGACAGGGAGTACTAGGGTTCAGTACTTC. The chain is built from TRBV2 and TRBJ2-4; 7 bases align to TRBD1. Trimming at V came to 6 bases and at J to 11 bases, leaving 13 bases not matched to a gene. Germline V gene data show CDR1 as SNHLY and CDR2 as FYNNEI. CDR3 length equals 14 residues.

The genes are TRBV24-1 and TRBJ2-1, with D unresolved. CDR1 is KGHDR, CDR2 SFDVKD, per germline. The germline V and J ends were trimmed by 0 bases and 8 bases, with 7 bases remaining between them. This CDR3 has 13 amino acids. The CDR3 sequence is CATSDLPFHEQFF. The CDR3 bases are TGTGCCACCAGTGATTTGCCTTTTCATGAGCAGTTCTTC.

This chain links TRBV6-5 with TRBJ1-6; D possibly corresponds to TRBD1 (6 bases). Germline-derived CDR1 and CDR2 are MNHEY and SVGAGI. V was shortened by 6 bases and J by 7 bases, with 16 bases between the two germline ends. The CDR3 is made up of 15 amino acids. This chain's CDR3 is CASRQGVEFNSPLHF. The CDR3 coding sequence is TGTGCCAGCAGACAGGGTGTGGAATTCAATTCACCCCTCCACTTT.

The chain employs TRBV10-3 and TRBJ1-2; D call uncertain. With 6 bases removed from V and 4 bases from J, the gap between germline ends came to 15 bases. Germline V gene data show CDR1 as ENHRY and CDR2 as SYGVKD. CDR3 length: 14 amino acids. The CDR3, as DNA: TGTGCCATCAGCCCCGGGAACTCGCGCTATGGCTACACCTTC. Its translation: CAISPGNSRYGYTF.

This clone occurred once. The gene calls are TRBV5-1 and TRBJ1-3; maybe TRBD1 (6 bases). Germline CDR1 and CDR2: SGHRS and YFSETQ. The CDR3 length is 14 residues. V was shortened by 5 bases and J by 3 bases, with 12 bases between the two germline ends. DNA for the CDR3: TGCGCCAGCAGGTCCGTAGGGGGTGGAAACACCATATATTTT. This encodes CASRSVGGGNTIYF.

This CDR3 reads CASSPSRQGVSTDTQYF. The CDR3 DNA reads TGTGCCAGCAGTCCCTCCCGACAGGGTGTTTCCACAGATACGCAGTATTTT. The chain has TRBV28 and TRBJ2-3; TRBD1 aligns across 7 bases. The junction had 13 bases not matched to a gene; V was cut back by 5 bases and J by 2 bases. The germline V gene has CDR1 MDHEN and CDR2 SYDVKM. The CDR3 covers 17 residues.

V and J are TRBV10-2 and TRBJ2-6, with 7 bases lining up with TRBD1. The CDR3 is 16 residues long. V lost 6 bases to trimming and J lost 0 bases; unmatched junction nucleotides: 5. Germline CDR1 reads WSHSY; CDR2 reads SAAADI. CDR3 coding DNA: TGCGCCAGCAGAGCACACAGGGGCTCTGGGGCCAACGTCCTGACTTTC. It specifies CASRAHRGSGANVLTF.

In DNA form, the CDR3 reads TGTGCCACCTCCCGGGGGTTCCAGGAACGGGAGCAGTTCTTC. It specifies CATSRGFQEREQFF. The V and J genes are TRBV6-4 and TRBJ2-1; perhaps TRBD2 as D (6 bases). CDR3 length: 14 residues. Germline values: CDR1 MRHNA, CDR2 SNTAGT. The germline V and J ends were trimmed by 10 bases and 10 bases, with 23 bases remaining between them.

The chain combines TRBV7-8 with TRBJ1-3; 7 bases map to TRBD1. V was clipped by 5 bases and J by 0 bases; unmatched bases: 7. CDR3 size: 16 residues. From germline, CDR1 is SGHVS and CDR2 FQNEAQ. The CDR3 nucleotides are TGTGCCAGCAGCAACGGACAGGAGAGCTCTGGAAACACCATATATTTT. This codes for CASSNGQESSGNTIYF.

CDR3 coding DNA: TGTGCCAGCAGCACCAAGACAGGGAAGGTCGAGACCCAGTACTTC. This codes for CASSTKTGKVETQYF. The chain uses TRBV5-4 and TRBJ2-5, with 7 bases that match TRBD1. Looked up from germline, CDR1 is SGHNT and CDR2 is YYREEE (reference sequence). The trim removed 4 bases at V and 5 bases at J, leaving 11 bases unmatched. The CDR3 is made up of 15 amino acids.

The V gene is TRBV5-1, the J gene TRBJ2-1; 7 bases align to TRBD2. This CDR3 comprises 17 residues. Germline-derived CDR1 and CDR2 are SGHRS and YFSETQ. V gave up 4 bases and J gave up 0 bases; unmatched junction bases: 10. The CDR3 DNA sequence: TGCGCCAGCAGCCAGGGTCTGGGGGGGAGCTCCTACAATGAGCAGTTCTTC. Amino acid sequence: CASSQGLGGSSYNEQFF.

Written as DNA, the CDR3 is TGTGCCATCATGGGGGACAGGACTTCCTACGAGCAGTACTTC. This translates into CAIMGDRTSYEQYF. This rearrangement joins TRBV10-3 to TRBJ2-7, with 8 positions matching TRBD1. The CDR3 has 14 residues. Germline V gene lookup returns CDR1 ENHRY and CDR2 SYGVKD. V lost 7 bases, J lost 1 base, and 6 bases stayed unmatched.

The V gene is TRBV4-1, the J gene TRBJ1-1; possible D gene TRBD1, 5 bases. Germline CDR1 and CDR2: MGHRA and YSYEKL. V dropped 0 bases and J dropped 5 bases, with 10 bases sitting between them. CDR3 size: 14 residues. Written as DNA, the CDR3 is TGCGCCAGCAGCCAAGACAGGGCAAAGACTGAAGCTTTCTTT. It codes for CASSQDRAKTEAFF.

This clone was detected only a few times. The chain combines TRBV2 with TRBJ2-2, with a possible D match to TRBD1 (6 bases). CDR3 length: 15 amino acids. The germline gives CDR1 SNHLY, CDR2 FYNNEI. V shed 2 bases and J shed 2 bases, with 9 bases lying between them. The CDR3 sequence: CASSEWGPNTGELFF. The CDR3 DNA follows: TGTGCCAGCAGTGAATGGGGGCCCAACACCGGGGAGCTGTTTTTT.

The sample holds a few counts of this clone. The chain carries TRBV5-1 and TRBJ2-1, with TRBD2 matching 12 bases. In germline, CDR1 is SGHRS, CDR2 YFSETQ. Germline trimming cut 3 bases from V and 7 bases from J; bases unmatched to any gene: 5. This CDR3 region has 15 residues. CDR3 nucleotides: TGCGCCAGCAGCTCTAGCGGGGGGGCCAGGAATGAGCAGTTCTTC. Protein: CASSSSGGARNEQFF.

This clone was observed a handful of times. The chain couples TRBV27 to TRBJ2-1, with 12 positions matching TRBD2. Looked up from germline, CDR1 is MNHEY and CDR2 is SMNVEV (reference sequence). The CDR3 extends over 18 amino acids. The ends lost 5 bases at V and 1 base at J; junction bases unmatched: 9. The CDR3 DNA sequence: TGTGCCAGCAGTACCGAACTAGCGGGGGGCGAATCCTACAATGAGCAGTTCTTC. Translation: CASSTELAGGESYNEQFF.

The rearrangement links TRBV14 to TRBJ2-3; no reliable D call. Per germline, CDR1 SGHDN and CDR2 FVKESK. CDR3 length equals 11 residues. V lost 2 bases and J lost 6, with 3 bases in between. The CDR3 loop reads CASSQSDTQYF. Here the CDR3 DNA reads TGTGCCAGCAGCCAATCGGATACGCAGTATTTT.

The genes are TRBV5-6 and TRBJ1-1, with 9 bases aligning to TRBD1. Germline trimming cut 4 bases from V and 4 bases from J; bases unmatched to any gene: 8. CDR1 SGHDT and CDR2 YYEEEE come from the germline V gene. This CDR3 has 15 residues. As DNA, the CDR3 is TGTGCCAGCAGCGCAGACAGGGGGTATACCACTGAAGCTTTCTTT. Amino acids: CASSADRGYTTEAFF.

The rearrangement joins TRBV19 to TRBJ1-2, with no clear D. V dropped 1 base and J dropped 2 bases, with 14 bases sitting between them. The germline V gene encodes CDR1 LNHDA and CDR2 SQIVND (reference sequence). The CDR3 has 16 amino acids. CDR3 bases: TGTGCCAGTAGTATAGTCGGTGAACGGAGGAACTATGGCTACACCTTC. Residues: CASSIVGERRNYGYTF.

This chain connects TRBV9 to TRBJ2-2; TRBD1 agrees at 9 bases. The CDR3 length is 16 residues. The V gene end was trimmed by 1 base and the J gene end by 3 bases; junction bases not matched to a gene: 4. CDR1 SGDLS and CDR2 YYNGEE come from the germline V gene. CDR3 amino acids: CASSVNRGRDTGELFF. For the CDR3, the DNA is TGTGCCAGCAGCGTAAACAGGGGGCGGGACACCGGGGAGCTGTTTTTT.

To note about this clone: The same CDR3 can be traced to other DNA sequences in this sample. J is TRBJ1-2 and V is TRBV12-3 or TRBV12-4; no clear D. Trimming removed 2 bases at V and 3 bases at J, with 4 bases between. The CDR3 is made up of 12 amino acids. The chain's CDR3 is CASSLSDYGYTF. The CDR3 DNA sequence: TGTGCCAGCAGTTTAAGCGACTATGGCTACACCTTC.

The chain combines TRBV19 with TRBJ2-5, with a possible D match to TRBD1 (5 bases). CDR1 is LNHDA, CDR2 SQIVND, per germline (reference sequence). V gave up 3 bases and J gave up 0 bases, with 14 bases separating them. The CDR3 is made up of 16 amino acids. The DNA for the CDR3 is TGTGCCAGTAGTATGAAAGCAGGGCTGGACCAAGAGACCCAGTACTTC. Protein: CASSMKAGLDQETQYF. Using reference TRBV19 and TRBJ2-5 for the parts outside the CDR3, the full variable domain is DGGITQSPKYLFRKEGQNVTLSCEQNLNHDAMYWYRQDPGQGLRLIYYSQIVNDFQKGDIAEGYSVSREKKESFPLTVTSAQKNPTAFYLCASSMKAGLDQETQYFGPGTRLLVL.

The chain carries TRBV11-3 and TRBJ2-4, with TRBD2 as a possible D gene (5 bases). V dropped 5 bases and J dropped 3 bases, with 14 bases sitting between them. The CDR3 covers 15 residues. The V gene's germline CDR1 is SGHNT and CDR2 YENEEA. The chain's CDR3 is CASSHPGLSKNIQYF. The CDR3 nucleotides are TGTGCCAGCAGCCACCCAGGACTGAGCAAAAACATTCAGTACTTC.

This rearrangement joins TRBV19 to TRBJ2-2, with 8 bases that match TRBD2. The CDR3 sequence is 14 residues long. Per the germline V gene, CDR1 is LNHDA and CDR2 is SQIVND (reference sequence). J gave up 7 bases and V 6 bases, and 7 bases lay outside the gene matches. CDR3 sequence (DNA): TGTGCCAGTAGCTTGCGGGGGGCAATCGGGGAGCTGTTTTTT. Protein sequence: CASSLRGAIGELFF.

The V call is TRBV19, the J call TRBJ2-7; 7 bases are shared with TRBD1. J lost 2 bases, V lost 3 bases, and 1 base had no gene match. The CDR3 sequence is 13 residues long. CDR1 and CDR2 from the germline V gene are LNHDA and SQIVND (reference sequence). CDR3 sequence (DNA): TGTGCCAGTAGTATCGGGACAGCCTACGAGCAGTACTTC. As protein: CASSIGTAYEQYF.

J is TRBJ2-7 and V is TRBV2; D is unresolved. V lost 4 bases, J lost 1 base, and 8 bases lay in between. CDR3 length: 13 residues. Germline assignment: CDR1 SNHLY and CDR2 FYNNEI. The CDR3 loop is CASSGTLSYEQYF. CDR3 coding DNA: TGTGCCAGCAGTGGTACTCTTTCCTACGAGCAGTACTTC.